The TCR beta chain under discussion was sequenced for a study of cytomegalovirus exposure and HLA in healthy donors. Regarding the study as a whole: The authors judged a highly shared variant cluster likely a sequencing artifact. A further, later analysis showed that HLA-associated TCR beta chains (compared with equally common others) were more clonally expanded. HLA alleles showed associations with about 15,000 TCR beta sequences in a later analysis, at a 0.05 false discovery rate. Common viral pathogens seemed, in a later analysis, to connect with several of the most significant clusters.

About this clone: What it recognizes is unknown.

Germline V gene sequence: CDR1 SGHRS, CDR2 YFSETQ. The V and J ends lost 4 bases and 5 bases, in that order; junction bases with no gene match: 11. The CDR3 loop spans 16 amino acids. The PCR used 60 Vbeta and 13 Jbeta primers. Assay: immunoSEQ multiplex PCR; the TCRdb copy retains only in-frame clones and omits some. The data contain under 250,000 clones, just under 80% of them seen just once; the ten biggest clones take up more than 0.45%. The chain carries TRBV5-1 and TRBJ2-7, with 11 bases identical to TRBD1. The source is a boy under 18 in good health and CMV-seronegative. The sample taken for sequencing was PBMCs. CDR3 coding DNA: TGCGCCAGCAGCCGCCTGTCCGGGACAGGGGGTAACGAGCAGTACTTC. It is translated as CASSRLSGTGGNEQYF.